The 21 T cell receptor beta chains in this list originate from one sample, sequenced in a study of OX40 agonist ivuxolimab in advanced cancers. Repertoires were generated with immunoSEQ multiplex PCR, while TCRdb's copy carries only in-frame clones and drops some. The table records tens of thousands of clones, about 90% of them present only once. The specimen was CD4+ or CD8+ T cells sorted from blood, collected in a trial of the OX40 agonist ivuxolimab. The receptors originated from an adult with an advanced solid tumor such as melanoma, head and neck, liver or kidney cancer.

The genes are TRBV11-2 and TRBJ2-5, with 7 bases identical to TRBD1. This CDR3 spans 14 amino acids. The V gene end was trimmed by 5 bases and the J gene end by 5 bases; junction bases not matched to a gene: 8. The germline V gene encodes CDR1 SGHAT and CDR2 FQNNGV. The CDR3 is CASSTRTGWETQYF. Written as DNA, the CDR3 is TGTGCCAGCAGCACACGGACAGGCTGGGAGACCCAGTACTTC.

This clone was observed a single time. Written as DNA, the CDR3 is TGCAGCGTTGGAGCCGGGACAGCCTATGGCTACACCTTC. Protein: CSVGAGTAYGYTF. The gene calls are TRBV29-1 and TRBJ1-2, with 7 bases lining up with TRBD1. The junction had 6 bases not matched to a gene; V was cut back by 4 bases and J by 4 bases. CDR3 length: 13 amino acids. The germline V gene has CDR1 SQVTM and CDR2 ANQGSEA.

V usage is TRBV19 and J usage is TRBJ2-1; D possibly corresponds to TRBD1 (6 bases). In germline, CDR1 is LNHDA, CDR2 SQIVND (reference sequence). The CDR3 has 14 residues. V was shortened by 6 bases and J by 7 bases, with 16 bases between the two germline ends. The CDR3 reads CASRLEGVLNEQFF. In DNA form, the CDR3 reads TGTGCCAGTAGGCTAGAGGGGGTACTAAATGAGCAGTTCTTC.

The CDR3 spells CATSSITGGDGYTF. CDR3 coding DNA: TGTGCCACCAGCAGTATCACAGGGGGTGATGGCTACACCTTC. V usage is TRBV15 and J usage is TRBJ1-2; 8 bases fit TRBD1. CDR3 length: 14 residues. The germline gives CDR1 LNHNV, CDR2 YYDKDF (reference sequence). V dropped 3 bases and J dropped 6; count of bases not matched to a gene: 6.

This clone showed up just a few times. The chain links TRBV2 to TRBJ2-7; TRBD1 is a possible D gene (6 bases). CDR3 length: 13 amino acids. Trimming left V 11 bases short and J 1 base short, with 15 bases between. Germline CDR1 SNHLY, CDR2 FYNNEI. The CDR3 nucleotides read TGTGCCGCAGTCAGGGGCCAATCCTACGAGCAGTACGTC. Translated: CAAVRGQSYEQYV.

V and J are TRBV4-1 and TRBJ2-7; D is ambiguous. The CDR3 has 16 residues. The ends were cut back, 0 bases at V and 4 bases at J, with 16 bases in the middle. Germline V gene lookup returns CDR1 MGHRA and CDR2 YSYEKL. Here the CDR3 DNA reads TGCGCCAGCAGCCAAGATCAAACAGTCCTAAGTTACGAGCAGTACTTC. Translating it yields CASSQDQTVLSYEQYF.

The gene calls are TRBV29-1 and TRBJ2-5, with 12 bases that match TRBD2. CDR1 is SQVTM, CDR2 ANQGSEA, per germline. This CDR3 has 17 residues. With V trimmed by 1 base and J by 0 bases, 6 bases remained unmatched. DNA of the CDR3: TGCAGCGTTGAAGGGCTAGCGGGAGGGTGGTACCAAGAGACCCAGTACTTC. It yields the protein CSVEGLAGGWYQETQYF.

The chain is built from TRBV4-3 and TRBJ2-3; 8 nucleotides agree with TRBD2. CDR3 size: 18 residues. V lost 0 bases, J lost 3 bases, and 11 bases stayed unmatched. Germline V gene data show CDR1 as LGHNA and CDR2 as YSLEER. The CDR3 DNA sequence: TGCGCCAGCAGCCAAGAACCTCGTTACCGGGAGGGGACAGATACGCAGTATTTT. This translates into CASSQEPRYREGTDTQYF.

This chain connects TRBV11-2 to TRBJ2-7; D call uncertain. With 1 base removed from V and 3 bases from J, the gap between germline ends came to 7 bases. From germline, CDR1 is SGHAT and CDR2 FQNNGV. The CDR3 spans 13 residues. The CDR3 loop is CASSLVSYYEQYF. CDR3 nucleotide sequence: TGTGCCAGCAGCTTAGTATCATACTACGAGCAGTACTTC.

V usage is TRBV5-4 and J usage is TRBJ2-5; 8 bases fit TRBD2. The V gene end was trimmed by 4 bases and the J gene end by 1 base; junction bases not matched to a gene: 6. The CDR3 is made up of 15 amino acids. Germline V lookup: CDR1 SGHNT, CDR2 YYREEE (reference sequence). The DNA of the CDR3 is TGTGCCAGCAGCCAAGATCGGGGGGGCCAAGAGACCCAGTACTTC. Its translation: CASSQDRGGQETQYF.

The chain employs TRBV27 and TRBJ1-1; D gene uncertain. The V gene lost 6 bases and the J gene lost 5 bases, with 7 bases spanning the gap. The CDR3 is 11 amino acids. CDR1 and CDR2 (germline): MNHEY, SMNVEV (reference sequence). The CDR3 sequence is CASSRGTEAFF. CDR3 DNA: TGTGCCAGCAGCCGAGGGACTGAAGCTTTCTTT.

The genes are TRBV27 and TRBJ2-3; D not resolved. The CDR3 is 12 amino acids. Germline V gene data show CDR1 as MNHEY and CDR2 as SMNVEV (reference sequence). Deletions cut 3 bases from V and 2 bases from J, with 3 bases between. The CDR3 is CASSFLTDTQYF. CDR3 sequence (DNA): TGTGCCAGCAGTTTCCTCACAGATACGCAGTATTTT.

The V and J genes are TRBV9 and TRBJ2-3; possible D gene TRBD2, 6 bases. The V and J ends lost 6 bases and 2 bases respectively, with 13 bases between them. Germline lookup yields CDR1 SGDLS and CDR2 YYNGEE. This CDR3 region has 14 residues. CDR3 bases: TGTGCCAGCAACCAGGGAGGCCCCACAGATACGCAGTATTTT. It translates to CASNQGGPTDTQYF.

The rearrangement links TRBV11-1 to TRBJ1-6; D is ambiguous. Germline CDR1 is SGHAT and CDR2 is FQDESV (reference sequence). The CDR3 has 14 residues. V gave up 0 bases and J gave up 9 bases, with 9 bases separating them. This chain's CDR3 is CASSLAGGGSPLHF. CDR3 DNA: TGTGCCAGCAGCTTAGCGGGAGGTGGTTCACCCCTCCACTTT.

The chain joins TRBV6-5 to TRBJ2-7, with TRBD2 matching over 11 bases. The V gene's germline CDR1 is MNHEY and CDR2 SVGAGI. Trimming cost V 2 bases and J 6 bases; bases outside gene matches: 6. This CDR3 is built from 15 residues. Here the CDR3 reads CASSYLDGLAGEQYF. The CDR3 DNA is TGTGCCAGCAGTTACCTCGATGGACTAGCGGGCGAGCAGTACTTC.

This clone occurred a few times. The chain has TRBV11-2 and TRBJ2-7; D may be TRBD2 (6 bases). The CDR3 is 14 residues long. Germline V CDR1 and CDR2: SGHAT, FQNNGV. Trimming removed 1 base from V and 3 bases from J, with 10 bases in between. CDR3 in DNA: TGTGCCAGCAGCTTAGGGCCGGGGGACTACGAGCAGTACGTC. Translation gives CASSLGPGDYEQYV.

The chain carries TRBV15 and TRBJ2-1, with 8 bases lining up with TRBD2. Germline values: CDR1 LNHNV, CDR2 YYDKDF (reference sequence). The CDR3 extends over 15 amino acids. J was trimmed by 5 bases and V by 7 bases; bases with no gene match: 10. The CDR3 DNA follows: TGTGCCACCACCACACCGGGACTAGTAGACAATGAGCAGTTCTTC. Translation: CATTTPGLVDNEQFF.

The chain links TRBV4-2 to TRBJ2-1, with D unclear. Trimming stripped 0 bases from V and 9 bases from J, with 9 bases between. The CDR3 consists of 13 residues. Per germline, CDR1 LGHNA and CDR2 YNFKEQ. The chain's CDR3 is CASSQESVSEQFF. In DNA, the CDR3 is TGTGCCAGCAGCCAAGAGAGCGTCAGTGAGCAGTTCTTC.

V gene TRBV2 combines with J gene TRBJ1-4; 7 bases line up with TRBD1. V shed 6 bases, J shed 0 bases, and the junction held 10 bases outside the gene matches. Germline V gene lookup returns CDR1 SNHLY and CDR2 FYNNEI. The CDR3 is 17 amino acids. The CDR3 is CASRGDSTGATNEKLFF. Here the CDR3 DNA reads TGTGCCAGCAGAGGGGACAGCACCGGGGCAACTAATGAAAAACTGTTTTTT.

The chain carries TRBV19 and TRBJ2-7; 9 nucleotides line up with TRBD1. CDR3 length equals 13 residues. The V gene's germline CDR1 is LNHDA and CDR2 SQIVND (reference sequence). V lost 11 bases to trimming and J lost 4 bases; unmatched junction nucleotides: 9. CDR3 bases: TGTGCCTCAGGTAACAGGGGGCTATACGAGCAGTACTTC. Protein product: CASGNRGLYEQYF.

The rearrangement joins TRBV13 to TRBJ1-1, with TRBD1 identical over 9 bases. This CDR3 comprises 17 residues. Germline V gene sequence: CDR1 PRHDT, CDR2 FYEKMQ (reference sequence). V trimming: 0 bases; J trimming: 5 bases; junction bases outside the gene matches: 10. The CDR3 DNA reads TGTGCCAGCAGCTTAGGTGGTGGGACAGGGTTGGGGACTGAAGCTTTCTTT. It is translated as CASSLGGGTGLGTEAFF.